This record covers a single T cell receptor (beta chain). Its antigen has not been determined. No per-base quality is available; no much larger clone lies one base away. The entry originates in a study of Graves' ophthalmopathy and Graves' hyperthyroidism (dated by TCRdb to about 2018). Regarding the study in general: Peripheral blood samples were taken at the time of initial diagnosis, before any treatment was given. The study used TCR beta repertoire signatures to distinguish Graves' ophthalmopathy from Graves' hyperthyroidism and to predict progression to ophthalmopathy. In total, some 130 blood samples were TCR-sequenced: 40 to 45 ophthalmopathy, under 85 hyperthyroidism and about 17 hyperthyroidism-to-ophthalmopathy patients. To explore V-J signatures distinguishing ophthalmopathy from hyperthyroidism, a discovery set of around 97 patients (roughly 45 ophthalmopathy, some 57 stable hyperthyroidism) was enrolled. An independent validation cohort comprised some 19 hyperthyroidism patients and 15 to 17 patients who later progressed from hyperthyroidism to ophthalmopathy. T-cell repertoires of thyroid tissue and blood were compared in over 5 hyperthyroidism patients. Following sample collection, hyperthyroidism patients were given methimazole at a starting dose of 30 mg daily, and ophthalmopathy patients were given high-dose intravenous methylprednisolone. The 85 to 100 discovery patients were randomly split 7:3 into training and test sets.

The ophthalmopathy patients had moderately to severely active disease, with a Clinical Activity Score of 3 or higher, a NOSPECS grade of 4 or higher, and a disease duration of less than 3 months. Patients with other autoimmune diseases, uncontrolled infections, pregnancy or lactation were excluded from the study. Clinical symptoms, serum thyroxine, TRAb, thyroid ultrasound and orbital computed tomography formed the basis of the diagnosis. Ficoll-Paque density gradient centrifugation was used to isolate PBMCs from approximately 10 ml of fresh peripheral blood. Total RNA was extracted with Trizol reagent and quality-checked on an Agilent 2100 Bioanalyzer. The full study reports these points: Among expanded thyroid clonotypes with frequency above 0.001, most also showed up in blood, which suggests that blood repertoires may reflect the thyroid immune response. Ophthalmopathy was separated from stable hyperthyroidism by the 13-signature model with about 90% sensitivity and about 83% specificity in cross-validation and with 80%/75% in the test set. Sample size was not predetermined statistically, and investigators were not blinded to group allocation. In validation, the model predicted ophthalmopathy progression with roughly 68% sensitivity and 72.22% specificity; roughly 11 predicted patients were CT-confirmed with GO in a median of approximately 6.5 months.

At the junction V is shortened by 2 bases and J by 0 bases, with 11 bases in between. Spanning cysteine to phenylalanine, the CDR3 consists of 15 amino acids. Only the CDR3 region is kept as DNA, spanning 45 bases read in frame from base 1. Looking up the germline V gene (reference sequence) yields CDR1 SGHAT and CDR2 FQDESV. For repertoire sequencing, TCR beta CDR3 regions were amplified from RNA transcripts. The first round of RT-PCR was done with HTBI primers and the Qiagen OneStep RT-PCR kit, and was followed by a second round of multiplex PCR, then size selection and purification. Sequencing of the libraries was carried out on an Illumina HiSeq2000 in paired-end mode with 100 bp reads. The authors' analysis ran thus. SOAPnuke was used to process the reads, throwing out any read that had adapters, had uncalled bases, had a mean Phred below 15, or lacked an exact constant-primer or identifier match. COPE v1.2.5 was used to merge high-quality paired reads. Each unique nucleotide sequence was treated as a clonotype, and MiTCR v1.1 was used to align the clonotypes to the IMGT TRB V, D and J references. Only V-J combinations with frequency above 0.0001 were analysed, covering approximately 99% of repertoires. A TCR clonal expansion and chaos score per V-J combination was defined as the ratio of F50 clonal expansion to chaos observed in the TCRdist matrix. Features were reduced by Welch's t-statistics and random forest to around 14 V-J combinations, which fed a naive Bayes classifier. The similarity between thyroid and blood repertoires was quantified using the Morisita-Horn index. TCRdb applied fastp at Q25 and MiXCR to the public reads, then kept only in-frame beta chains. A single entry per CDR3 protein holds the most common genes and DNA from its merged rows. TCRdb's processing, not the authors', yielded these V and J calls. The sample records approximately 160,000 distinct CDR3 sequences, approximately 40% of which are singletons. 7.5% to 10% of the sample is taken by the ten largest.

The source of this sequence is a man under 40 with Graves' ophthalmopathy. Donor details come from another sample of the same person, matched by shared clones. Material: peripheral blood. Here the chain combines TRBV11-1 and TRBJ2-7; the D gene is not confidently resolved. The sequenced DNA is TGTGCCAGCAGCTTACAGGCGACCAGCTCCTACGAGCAGTACTTC. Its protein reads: CASSLQATSSYEQYF.